Listed below are T cell receptor beta chains from one sample, sequenced in a study of T cell changes during pregnancy in multiple sclerosis. Data came from immunoSEQ multiplex PCR; TCRdb stores just in-frame clones and leaves some out. The data hold about 130,000 clones, with about 95% observed a single time. Sequencing was performed on peripheral blood, taken after pregnancy. Receptor source: a female donor with multiple sclerosis, enrolled in a pregnancy study. The CDR3 runs from the conserved cysteine through the conserved F or W. The D gene is left open where the match is weak. Part of the rows lack a size; the others show once, few, many or a class for expanded clones.

j_gene: TRBJ1-3
d_gene: .
v_gene: TRBV28
abundance: .
CDR3nt: TGTGCCAGCAGTCAGCCCTGGACTGTTTCCCCGCCCGGAAACACCATATATTTT
CDR3aa: CASSQPWTVSPPGNTIYF

j_gene: TRBJ2-5
d_gene: TRBD2
v_gene: TRBV7-2
abundance: .
CDR3nt: TGTGCCAGCAGCTTGACCAGACTAGCGGGATTGGAGACCCAGTACTTC
CDR3aa: CASSLTRLAGLETQYF

j_gene: TRBJ1-1
d_gene: .
v_gene: TRBV2
abundance: .
CDR3nt: TGTGCCAGCAGTGAGACCCAAACCGGGGTCACTGAAGCTTTCTTT
CDR3aa: CASSETQTGVTEAFF

j_gene: TRBJ2-7
d_gene: TRBD1
v_gene: TRBV10-1
abundance: .
CDR3nt: TGCGCCAGCAGACTCCGGGACAGGGACTACGAGCAGTACTTC
CDR3aa: CASRLRDRDYEQYF

j_gene: TRBJ2-3
d_gene: TRBD1
v_gene: TRBV6-5
abundance: .
CDR3nt: TGTGCCAGCGGGGGGGGGACAGGGTGGTCAGATACGCAGTATTTT
CDR3aa: CASGGGTGWSDTQYF

j_gene: TRBJ2-1
d_gene: TRBD1
v_gene: TRBV2
abundance: once
CDR3nt: TGTGCCAGCAGGGGACAGACTGGCTATGAGCAGTTCTTC
CDR3aa: CASRGQTGYEQFF

j_gene: TRBJ2-2
d_gene: TRBD1
v_gene: TRBV6-6
abundance: .
CDR3nt: TGTGCCAGCAGGACGGAGAGGGGGCGGTCCGGGGAGCTGTTTTTT
CDR3aa: CASRTERGRSGELFF

j_gene: TRBJ2-1
d_gene: .
v_gene: TRBV11-1
abundance: .
CDR3nt: TGTGCCAGCAGCCATTGGGGAGGGGGCAATGAGCAGTTCTTC
CDR3aa: CASSHWGGGNEQFF

j_gene: TRBJ2-1
d_gene: .
v_gene: TRBV9
abundance: .
CDR3nt: TGTGCCAGCAGCGTAGGGGCGGGACTGGCCCCAAGCAATGAGCAGTTCTTC
CDR3aa: CASSVGAGLAPSNEQFF

j_gene: TRBJ2-2
d_gene: TRBD2
v_gene: TRBV7-8
abundance: .
CDR3nt: TGTGCCAGCAGCTTAGTCATGGGACTAGCGGGAGACACCGGGGAGCTGTTTTTT
CDR3aa: CASSLVMGLAGDTGELFF

j_gene: TRBJ2-3
d_gene: TRBD2
v_gene: TRBV5-8
abundance: .
CDR3nt: TGTGCCAGCAGCTCCCTGGGGGGGTTGGATACGCAGTATTTT
CDR3aa: CASSSLGGLDTQYF

j_gene: TRBJ2-7
d_gene: .
v_gene: TRBV2
abundance: .
CDR3nt: TGTGCCAGCCGAATACTACAGGGGACTTACGAGCAGTACTTC
CDR3aa: CASRILQGTYEQYF

j_gene: TRBJ2-1
d_gene: TRBD1
v_gene: TRBV7-8
abundance: few
CDR3nt: TGTGCCAGCAGTCGGGACAGTTTCGTCGATGAGCAGTTCTTC
CDR3aa: CASSRDSFVDEQFF